This paragraph covers one TCR beta chain sequence. Other nucleotide sequences in the sample specify the same CDR3. These data belong to a study of PD-L1 blockade in urothelial cancer. Time point denoted: peripheral blood 6 weeks after treatment start. Produced via immunoSEQ multiplex PCR; TCRdb's table is partial and in-frame only. The sample contains 65,000 to 85,000 clones, approximately 90% of which appear only once. V lost 1 base and J lost 4, with 8 bases in between. Germline CDR1 and CDR2: SGHVS and FQNEAQ. The CDR3 has 13 amino acids. The gene calls are TRBV7-8 and TRBJ2-7; D might be TRBD1 (6 bases). The clonotype originates from a woman of 80 years or more with urothelial cancer. The sample here was PBMCs, taken around atezolizumab (anti-PD-L1) treatment. Written as DNA, the CDR3 is TGTGCCAGCAGCTTAGTAGGACAGTACGAGCAGTACTTC. Translating gives CASSLVGQYEQYF.